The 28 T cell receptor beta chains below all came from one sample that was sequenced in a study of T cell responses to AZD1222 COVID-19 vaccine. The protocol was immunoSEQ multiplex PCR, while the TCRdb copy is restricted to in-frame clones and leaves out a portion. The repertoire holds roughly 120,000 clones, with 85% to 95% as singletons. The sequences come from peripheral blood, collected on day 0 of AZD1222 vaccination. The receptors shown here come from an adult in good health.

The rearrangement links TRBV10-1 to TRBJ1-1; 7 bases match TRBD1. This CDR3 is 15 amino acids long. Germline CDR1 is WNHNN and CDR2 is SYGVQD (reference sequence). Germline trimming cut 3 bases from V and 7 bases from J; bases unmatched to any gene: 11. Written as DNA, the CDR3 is TGCGCCAGCAGTGAATCGACAGGGCGAGGCGGTGAAGCTTTCTTT. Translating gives CASSESTGRGGEAFF.

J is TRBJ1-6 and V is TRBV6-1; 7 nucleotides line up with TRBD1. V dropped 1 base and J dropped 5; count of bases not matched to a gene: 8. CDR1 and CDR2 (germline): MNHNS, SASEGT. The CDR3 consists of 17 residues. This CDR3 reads CASSEGAGGFDNSPLHF. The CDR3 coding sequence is TGTGCCAGCAGTGAAGGGGCAGGGGGATTCGATAATTCACCCCTCCACTTT.

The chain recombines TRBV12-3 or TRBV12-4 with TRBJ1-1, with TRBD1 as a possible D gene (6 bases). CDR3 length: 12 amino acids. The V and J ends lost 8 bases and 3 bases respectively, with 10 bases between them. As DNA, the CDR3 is TGTGCCAGCGCGAGGGGGGACACTGAAGCTTTCTTT. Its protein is CASARGDTEAFF.

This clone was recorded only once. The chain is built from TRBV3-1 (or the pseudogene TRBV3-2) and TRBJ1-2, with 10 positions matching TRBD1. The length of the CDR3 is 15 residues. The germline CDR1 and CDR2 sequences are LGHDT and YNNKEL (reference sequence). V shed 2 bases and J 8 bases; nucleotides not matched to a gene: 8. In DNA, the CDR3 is TGTGCCAGCAGCCAAACGACAGGGGGCGTGGGGGGCTACACCTTC. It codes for CASSQTTGGVGGYTF.

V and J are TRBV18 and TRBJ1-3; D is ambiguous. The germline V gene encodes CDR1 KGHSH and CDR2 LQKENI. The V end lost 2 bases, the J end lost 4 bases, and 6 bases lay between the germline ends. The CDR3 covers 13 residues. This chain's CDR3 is CASSPYRGNTIYF. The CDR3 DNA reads TGTGCCAGCTCACCATACAGAGGAAACACCATATATTTT.

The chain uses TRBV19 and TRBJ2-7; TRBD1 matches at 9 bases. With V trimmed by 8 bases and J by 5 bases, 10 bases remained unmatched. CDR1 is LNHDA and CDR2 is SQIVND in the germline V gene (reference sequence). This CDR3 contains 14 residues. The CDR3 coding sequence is TGTGCCAGTCGGAGGGGACAGGGATCCCACGAGCAGTACTTC. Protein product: CASRRGQGSHEQYF.

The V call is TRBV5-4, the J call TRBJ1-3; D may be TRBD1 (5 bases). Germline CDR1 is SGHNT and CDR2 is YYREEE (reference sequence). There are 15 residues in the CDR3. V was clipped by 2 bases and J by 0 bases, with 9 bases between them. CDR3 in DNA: TGTGCCAGCAGCTTTATAGGGGTCTCTGGAAACACCATATATTTT. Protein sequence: CASSFIGVSGNTIYF.

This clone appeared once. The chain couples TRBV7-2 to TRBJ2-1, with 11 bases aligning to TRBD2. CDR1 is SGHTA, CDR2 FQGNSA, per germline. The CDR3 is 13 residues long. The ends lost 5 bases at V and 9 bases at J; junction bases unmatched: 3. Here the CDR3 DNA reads TGTGCCAGCAGCCGAGGACTAGCGGGTGAGCAGTTCTTC. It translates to CASSRGLAGEQFF. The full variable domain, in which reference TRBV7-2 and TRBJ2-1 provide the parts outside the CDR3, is GAGVSQSPSNKVTEKGKDVELRCDPISGHTALYWYRQSLGQGLEFLIYFQGNSAPDKSGLPSDRFSAERTGGSVSTLTIQRTQQEDSAVYLCASSRGLAGEQFFGPGTRLTVL.

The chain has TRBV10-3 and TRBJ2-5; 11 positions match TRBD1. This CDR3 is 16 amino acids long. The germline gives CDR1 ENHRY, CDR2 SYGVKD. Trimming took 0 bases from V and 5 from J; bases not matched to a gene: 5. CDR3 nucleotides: TGTGCCATCAGTGAGTCGGACAGGGGGCGAGGGGAGACCCAGTACTTC. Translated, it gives CAISESDRGRGETQYF.

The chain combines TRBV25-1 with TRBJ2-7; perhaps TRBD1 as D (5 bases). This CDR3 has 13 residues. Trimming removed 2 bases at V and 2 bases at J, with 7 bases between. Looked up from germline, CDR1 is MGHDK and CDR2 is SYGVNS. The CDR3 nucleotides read TGTGCCAGCAGTGAAGGCAGGGCCTACGAGCAGTACTTC. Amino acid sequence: CASSEGRAYEQYF.

CDR3 protein: CASSPRGQLGNTEAFF. The CDR3 region has the DNA TGTGCCAGCTCCCCCAGGGGGCAGTTAGGGAACACTGAAGCTTTCTTT. The gene calls are TRBV18 and TRBJ1-1, with 8 bases fitting TRBD1. V lost 6 bases and J lost 1; bases outside the gene matches: 10. The CDR3 is made up of 16 amino acids. Germline V gene data show CDR1 as KGHSH and CDR2 as LQKENI.

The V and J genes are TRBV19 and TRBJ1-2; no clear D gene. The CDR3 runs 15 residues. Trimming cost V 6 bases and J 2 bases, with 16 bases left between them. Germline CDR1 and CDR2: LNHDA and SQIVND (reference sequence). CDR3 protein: CASSPDRARNYGYTF. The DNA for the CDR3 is TGTGCCAGTAGCCCCGACCGGGCCCGGAACTATGGCTACACCTTC.

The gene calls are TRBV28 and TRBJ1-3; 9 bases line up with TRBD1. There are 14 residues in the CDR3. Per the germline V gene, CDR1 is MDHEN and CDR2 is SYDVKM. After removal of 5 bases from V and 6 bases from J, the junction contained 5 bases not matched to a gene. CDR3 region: CASSEQGAKNTIYF. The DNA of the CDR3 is TGTGCCAGCAGTGAACAGGGGGCCAAAAACACCATATATTTT.

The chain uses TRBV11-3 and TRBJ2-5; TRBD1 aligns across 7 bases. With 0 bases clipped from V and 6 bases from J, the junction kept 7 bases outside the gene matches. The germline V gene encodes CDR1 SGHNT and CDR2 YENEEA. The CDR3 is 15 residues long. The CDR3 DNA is TGTGCCAGCAGCTTAGACGGACAGGCCCCGCAGACCCAGTACTTC. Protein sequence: CASSLDGQAPQTQYF.

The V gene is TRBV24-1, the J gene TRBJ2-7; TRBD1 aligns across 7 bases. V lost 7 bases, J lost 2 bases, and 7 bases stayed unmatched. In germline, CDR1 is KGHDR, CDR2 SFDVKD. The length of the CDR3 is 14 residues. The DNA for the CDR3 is TGTGCCACCAGATCGGGACAGCCGCCCTACGAGCAGTACTTC. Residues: CATRSGQPPYEQYF.

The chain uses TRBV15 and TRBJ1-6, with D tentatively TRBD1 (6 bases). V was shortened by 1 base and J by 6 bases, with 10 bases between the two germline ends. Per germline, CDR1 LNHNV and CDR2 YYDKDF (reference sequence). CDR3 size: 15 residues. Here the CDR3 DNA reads TGTGCCACCAGCAGAGCCGGGACACTTAATTCACCCCTCCACTTT. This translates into CATSRAGTLNSPLHF.

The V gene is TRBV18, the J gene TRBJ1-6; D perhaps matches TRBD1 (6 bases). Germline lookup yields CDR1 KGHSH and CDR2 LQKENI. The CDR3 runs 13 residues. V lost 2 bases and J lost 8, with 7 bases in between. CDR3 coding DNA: TGTGCCAGCTCACCAAACAGGGATTCACCCCTCCACTTT. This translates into CASSPNRDSPLHF.

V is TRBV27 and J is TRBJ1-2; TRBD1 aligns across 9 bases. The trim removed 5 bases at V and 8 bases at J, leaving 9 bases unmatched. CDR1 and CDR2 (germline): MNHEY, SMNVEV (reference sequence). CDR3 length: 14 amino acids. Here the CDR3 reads CASSGGQGSRGYTF. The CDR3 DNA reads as TGTGCCAGCAGTGGGGGACAGGGTTCTAGGGGCTACACCTTC.

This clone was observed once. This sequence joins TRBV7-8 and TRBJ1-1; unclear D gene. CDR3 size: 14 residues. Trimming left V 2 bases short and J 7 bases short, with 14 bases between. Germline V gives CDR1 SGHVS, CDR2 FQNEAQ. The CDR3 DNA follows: TGTGCCAGCAGCTTAATCGACACGAGGAATGAAGCTTTCTTT. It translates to CASSLIDTRNEAFF.

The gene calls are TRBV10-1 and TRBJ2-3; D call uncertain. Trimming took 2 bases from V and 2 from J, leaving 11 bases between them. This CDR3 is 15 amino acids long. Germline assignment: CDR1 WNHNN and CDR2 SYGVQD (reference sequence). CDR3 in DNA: TGCGCCAGCAGTGAGGGGAACGGGTACACAGATACGCAGTATTTT. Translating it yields CASSEGNGYTDTQYF.

The CDR3 loop reads CASSVRPSGGRTDTQYF. CDR3 in DNA: TGTGCCAGCAGCGTAAGGCCTAGCGGGGGGCGGACAGATACGCAGTATTTT. The chain links TRBV9 to TRBJ2-3; 11 bases align to TRBD2. Losses at the gene ends were 1 base for V and 3 bases for J; bases not matched to a gene: 7. Germline CDR1 is SGDLS and CDR2 is YYNGEE. CDR3 length equals 17 residues.

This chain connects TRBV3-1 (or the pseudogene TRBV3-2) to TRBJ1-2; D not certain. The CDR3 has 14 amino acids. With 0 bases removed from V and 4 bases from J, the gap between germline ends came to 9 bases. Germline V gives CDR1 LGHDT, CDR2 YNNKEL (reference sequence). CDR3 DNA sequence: TGTGCCAGCAGCCAAGACTCCAGCATCTATGGCTACACCTTC. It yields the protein CASSQDSSIYGYTF.

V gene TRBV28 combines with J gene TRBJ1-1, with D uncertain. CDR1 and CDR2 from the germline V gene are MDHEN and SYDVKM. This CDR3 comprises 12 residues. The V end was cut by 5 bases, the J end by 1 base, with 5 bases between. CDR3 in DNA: TGTGCCAGCAGTGTCGGGAACACTGAAGCTTTCTTT. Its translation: CASSVGNTEAFF. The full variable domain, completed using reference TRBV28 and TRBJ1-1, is DVKVTQSSRYLVKRTGEKVFLECVQDMDHENMFWYRQDPGLGLRLIYFSYDVKMKEKGDIPEGYSVSREKKERFSLILESASTNQTSMYLCASSVGNTEAFFGQGTRLTVV.

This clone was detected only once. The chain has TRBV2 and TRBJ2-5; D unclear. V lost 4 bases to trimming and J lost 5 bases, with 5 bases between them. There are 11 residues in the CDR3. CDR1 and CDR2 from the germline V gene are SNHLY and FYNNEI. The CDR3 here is CASSGIETQYF. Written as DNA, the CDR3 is TGTGCCAGCAGTGGAATTGAGACCCAGTACTTC.

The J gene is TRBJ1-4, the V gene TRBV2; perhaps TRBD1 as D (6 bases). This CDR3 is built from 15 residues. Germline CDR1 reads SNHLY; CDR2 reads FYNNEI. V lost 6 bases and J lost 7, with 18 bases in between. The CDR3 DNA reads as TGTGCCAGCAGCACACAGGGACTGTGGAGTGAAAAACTGTTTTTT. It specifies CASSTQGLWSEKLFF.

The CDR3 DNA is TGTGCCAGCAGCCAAGAATGGCAGGGAAATTCACCCCTCCACTTT. Amino acid sequence: CASSQEWQGNSPLHF. The V gene is TRBV4-2, the J gene TRBJ1-6; a possible D gene is TRBD1 (5 bases). Germline CDR1 and CDR2: LGHNA and YNFKEQ. This CDR3 is 15 amino acids long. The V and J ends lost 0 bases and 7 bases respectively, with 10 bases between them.

The CDR3 nucleotides are TGCAGCGTTCATGTTACGGGGCATTTT. As protein: CSVHVTGHF. This rearrangement joins TRBV29-1 to TRBJ1-5; D gene unclear. V was trimmed by 5 bases and J by 15 bases, leaving 11 bases between them. The CDR3 extends over 9 amino acids. The germline CDR1 and CDR2 sequences are SQVTM and ANQGSEA.

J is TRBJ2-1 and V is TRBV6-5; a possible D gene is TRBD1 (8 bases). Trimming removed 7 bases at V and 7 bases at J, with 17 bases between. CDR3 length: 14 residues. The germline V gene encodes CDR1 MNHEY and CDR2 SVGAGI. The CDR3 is CASTSDRGGNEQFF. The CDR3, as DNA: TGTGCCAGCACCTCAGACAGGGGAGGGAATGAGCAGTTCTTC.